The clone carrying this TCR beta chain was detected many times. Its antigen is unidentified. The entry originates in a study of CD8 T cells in ankylosing spondylitis. Overall study results and limits: In ankylosing spondylitis patients, matched synovial fluid reportedly showed significant enrichment of disease-linked clones.

TCRdb reprocessed the 5' RACE reads with MiXCR, giving one entry per CDR3 protein. This sample has some 250,000 distinct CDR3 sequences, with 20% to 30% found just once. The TCR sequence derives from a male donor with ankylosing spondylitis or in good health (not recorded which). Material: blood, either unsorted or a sorted T cell fraction (not recorded which).

CDR3 bases: TGCGCCAGCAGCTTGGGACAGGGCCTCGCCGGGGAGCTGTTTTTT. Protein: CASSLGQGLAGELFF. J is TRBJ2-2 and V is TRBV5-1; 7 nucleotides agree with TRBD1. V was clipped by 0 bases and J by 6 bases; unmatched bases: 5. The CDR3 length is 15 residues. CDR1 is SGHRS, CDR2 YFSETQ, per germline.